This TCR beta chain is from a study of blood T cell repertoires in COVID-19. Study in general: The United States, Italy and Spain provided the acute and convalescent COVID-19 samples. The cDNA or gDNA used as material had been derived from T cells, B-cell-depleted T cells, or PBMCs.

This clone has a single count. Per the study methods: Amplification from reference gene primers served as the basis for estimated nucleated cell counts. The assay was immunoSEQ multiplex PCR, and TCRdb's table has in-frame clones only and misses some. V and J calls and clone size are those listed in that table; D and trimming were worked out from the DNA. In the table there are tens of thousands of clones, roughly 86% of which are singletons. V dropped 7 bases and J dropped 3; count of bases not matched to a gene: 10. Germline V gene sequence: CDR1 MDHEN, CDR2 SYDVKM. This CDR3 is 16 amino acids long.

The chain couples TRBV28 to TRBJ2-1; 9 bases match TRBD2. This receptor was identified in a man between 65 and 80 years old with acute or convalescent COVID-19. The material sequenced was peripheral blood. The CDR3 spells CASKIQTSGSYNEQFF. CDR3 in DNA: TGTGCCAGCAAGATACAGACTAGCGGAAGCTACAATGAGCAGTTCTTC.